The clone carrying this T cell receptor beta chain has a handful of counts. Its antigen remains unidentified. Combining a sample-barcoded 5' primer with a J-beta primer mix, a second PCR ran for roughly 6 to 11 cycles. Every individual sample yielded 3 million or more paired-end reads (each containing CDR3). TCRdb independently ran MiXCR on the 5' RACE reads; one entry per CDR3 protein. Of 600,000 or so distinct CDR3 sequences listed, 21% are singletons. The J segment lost 6 bases and the V segment lost 4 bases, leaving 8 bases of the junction unmatched. CDR1 and CDR2 (germline): KGHSH, LQKENI. The CDR3 consists of 14 residues. This sample was included in a study of blood T cells in healthy people across ages. Study-level points and caveats: PBMC samples, being unsorted, prevented any conclusive comparison of naive and antigen-experienced cells. Nothing was known about donor CMV status, and this possibly confounded expanded clonotype changes.

They isolated at least 6 million PBMCs from each sample. This sequence originates from a man between 65 and 85 years old in good health. Specimen: blood. V usage is TRBV18 and J usage is TRBJ2-5, with TRBD2 matching over 7 bases. CDR3 loop: CASSLPGGQQTQYF. The CDR3 DNA follows: TGTGCCAGCTCACTTCCGGGAGGTCAACAGACCCAGTACTTC.